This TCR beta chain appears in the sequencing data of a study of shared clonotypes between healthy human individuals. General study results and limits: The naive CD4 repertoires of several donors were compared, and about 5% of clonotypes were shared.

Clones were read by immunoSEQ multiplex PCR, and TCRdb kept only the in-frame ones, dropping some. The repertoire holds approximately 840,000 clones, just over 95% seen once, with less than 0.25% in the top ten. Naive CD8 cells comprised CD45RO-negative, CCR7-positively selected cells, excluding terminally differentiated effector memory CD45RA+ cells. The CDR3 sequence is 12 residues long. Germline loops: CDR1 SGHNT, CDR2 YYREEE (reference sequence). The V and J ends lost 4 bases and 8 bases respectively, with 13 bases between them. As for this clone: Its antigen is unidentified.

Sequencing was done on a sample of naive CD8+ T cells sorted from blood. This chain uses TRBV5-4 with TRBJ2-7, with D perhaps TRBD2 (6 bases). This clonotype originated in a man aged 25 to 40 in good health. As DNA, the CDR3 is TGTGCCAGCAGCGCCGGAGGGCACAAGCAGTACTTC. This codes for CASSAGGHKQYF.